Sequencing of this T cell receptor beta chain was carried out in a study of CXCR3-negative and CXCR3-positive naive CD8 T cells. Study-wide findings and caveats: Both naive subsets had comparably high diversity; memory CD8+ cells much lower. Upon cryopreservation, CXCR3 expression partially decreased, and most assays used fresh PBMCs.

The study made its TRB cDNA libraries by 5' RACE, adding UMI labels. One entry per CDR3 protein, without DNA, is what TCRdb gives after re-calling the 5' RACE reads. The listing contains about 40,000 distinct CDR3 sequences. Details on this clonotype: What it binds is not known.

This clonotype was sampled from a human donor in good health. Some clones in this sample may be carry-over from other donors' samples. Source material: memory CD8+ T cells from blood.

The chain's CDR3 is CASSDRVKERVAQYF. The chain joins TRBV5-6 to TRBJ2-5; the D call from TCRdb, TRBD1, cannot be confirmed without DNA. Germline values: CDR1 SGHDT, CDR2 YYEEEE. CDR3 length: 15 residues.